A single sample gave rise to the 13 T cell receptor beta chains below, sequenced in a study of siplizumab effects on memory and regulatory T cells. Data came from immunoSEQ multiplex PCR; TCRdb stores just in-frame clones and leaves some out. The sample records 90,000 to 130,000 clones, more than 90% being singletons. Sample: CD4+ T cells sorted from blood. These receptors originate from a human donor in good health.

The chain carries TRBV5-1 and TRBJ2-2, with TRBD1 as a possible D gene (6 bases). From germline, CDR1 is SGHRS and CDR2 YFSETQ. CDR3 length: 16 residues. The ends were cut back, 3 bases at V and 0 bases at J, with 12 bases in the middle. CDR3: CASSWGLSTNTGELFF. CDR3 nucleotide sequence: TGCGCCAGCAGCTGGGGGCTTTCTACGAACACCGGGGAGCTGTTTTTT.

The gene calls are TRBV29-1 and TRBJ2-1; possible D gene TRBD2, 6 bases. Germline values: CDR1 SQVTM, CDR2 ANQGSEA. The V end was cut by 7 bases, the J end by 7 bases, with 20 bases between. The CDR3 sequence is 14 residues long. The CDR3 reads CSGAAGWFRNEQFF. Here the CDR3 DNA reads TGCAGCGGCGCCGCGGGGTGGTTCCGGAATGAGCAGTTCTTC.

The V gene is TRBV5-1, the J gene TRBJ2-1; 7 bases fit TRBD2. V was pared by 4 bases and J by 6 bases, with 7 bases of the junction left unmatched. This CDR3 has 14 amino acids. Per germline, CDR1 SGHRS and CDR2 YFSETQ. The CDR3 DNA follows: TGCGCCAGCAGCGCCGGGACTAAACGCAATGAGCAGTTCTTC. It is translated as CASSAGTKRNEQFF.

This rearrangement joins TRBV11-2 to TRBJ2-4; TRBD1 matches 7 bases. The V gene end was trimmed by 6 bases and the J gene end by 6 bases; junction bases not matched to a gene: 11. The germline gives CDR1 SGHAT, CDR2 FQNNGV. The CDR3 is 15 residues long. The CDR3 DNA reads as TGTGCCAGCAGGCGACCCGGGACAGTGGGAAACATTCAGTACTTC. Protein sequence: CASRRPGTVGNIQYF.

The chain joins TRBV30 to TRBJ1-1, with 7 bases that match TRBD1. The germline CDR1 and CDR2 sequences are GTSNPN and SVGIG (reference sequence). Losses at the gene ends were 3 bases for V and 3 bases for J; bases not matched to a gene: 7. This CDR3 is built from 14 residues. CDR3 amino acids: CAWSPGTAYTEAFF. The CDR3 region has the DNA TGTGCCTGGAGCCCGGGGACAGCGTACACTGAAGCTTTCTTT.

The chain combines TRBV7-9 with TRBJ2-5, with 8 bases aligning to TRBD2. The germline CDR1 and CDR2 sequences are SEHNR and FQNEAQ (reference sequence). Trimming cost V 6 bases and J 0 bases; bases outside gene matches: 3. The CDR3 is 14 amino acids. The CDR3 sequence: CASRAGANQETQYF. Written as DNA, the CDR3 is TGTGCCAGCAGAGCGGGGGCGAACCAAGAGACCCAGTACTTC.

This clone has a single count. The chain joins TRBV5-1 to TRBJ2-1; 13 bases map to TRBD2. Trimming took 4 bases from V and 5 from J; bases not matched to a gene: 6. From germline, CDR1 is SGHRS and CDR2 YFSETQ. This CDR3 spans 16 amino acids. The DNA for the CDR3 is TGCGCCAGCAGCCCCCCGACTAGCGGGGGGAACAATGAGCAGTTCTTC. The encoded protein is CASSPPTSGGNNEQFF. The variable domain in full, completed from reference TRBV5-1 and TRBJ2-1, reads KAGVTQTPRYLIKTRGQQVTLSCSPISGHRSVSWYQQTPGQGLQFLFEYFSETQRNKGNFPGRFSGRQFSNSRSEMNVSTLELGDSALYLCASSPPTSGGNNEQFFGPGTRLTVL.

CDR3 nucleotides: TGCAGTGCTAACAGGGACACTGAAGCTTTCTTT. It specifies CSANRDTEAFF. This rearrangement joins TRBV20-1 to TRBJ1-1; tentatively, D is TRBD1 (6 bases). Looked up from germline, CDR1 is DFQATT and CDR2 is SNEGSKA (reference sequence). This CDR3 contains 11 residues. The V gene lost 4 bases and the J gene lost 3 bases, with 6 bases spanning the gap.

The chain links TRBV5-4 to TRBJ2-7; 7 bases align to TRBD1. The CDR3 is made up of 15 amino acids. The V gene end was trimmed by 4 bases and the J gene end by 0 bases; junction bases not matched to a gene: 7. Germline loops: CDR1 SGHNT, CDR2 YYREEE (reference sequence). In DNA form, the CDR3 reads TGTGCCAGCAGCACCCGAGGACAGGCCTCCTACGAGCAGTACTTC. Protein: CASSTRGQASYEQYF.

This rearrangement joins TRBV19 to TRBJ1-2; D gene unclear. V lost 6 bases to trimming and J lost 6 bases, with 14 bases between them. Germline V gene data show CDR1 as LNHDA and CDR2 as SQIVND (reference sequence). CDR3 size: 13 residues. CDR3 nucleotides: TGTGCCAGTAGCCCCGCCCGGGTCGATGGCTACACCTTC. Protein sequence: CASSPARVDGYTF.

The chain joins TRBV19 to TRBJ2-7; D may be TRBD1 or TRBD2 (5 bases each). CDR3 length: 20 amino acids. Per germline, CDR1 LNHDA and CDR2 SQIVND (reference sequence). Trimming stripped 1 base from V and 0 bases from J, with 25 bases between. The CDR3 spells CASSIVHRINSGRNSYEQYF. CDR3 in DNA: TGTGCCAGTAGTATAGTTCACCGGATAAATTCGGGACGGAACTCCTACGAGCAGTACTTC. Full variable domain (missing parts from reference TRBV19 and TRBJ2-7): DGGITQSPKYLFRKEGQNVTLSCEQNLNHDAMYWYRQDPGQGLRLIYYSQIVNDFQKGDIAEGYSVSREKKESFPLTVTSAQKNPTAFYLCASSIVHRINSGRNSYEQYFGPGTRLTVT.

The chain carries TRBV30 and TRBJ1-2; tentative D call: TRBD1 (6 bases). The V and J ends lost 0 bases and 9 bases respectively, with 11 bases between them. CDR1 is GTSNPN, CDR2 SVGIG, per germline (reference sequence). CDR3 length: 12 amino acids. As DNA, the CDR3 is TGTGCCTGGAGTGTCCCAGGGGTTCGCTACACCTTC. Its protein product is CAWSVPGVRYTF.

The chain recombines TRBV27 with TRBJ1-2; 11 bases map to TRBD1. V shed 5 bases and J 7 bases; nucleotides not matched to a gene: 12. This CDR3 contains 16 residues. Looked up from germline, CDR1 is MNHEY and CDR2 is SMNVEV (reference sequence). The CDR3: CASSTGQGGPMGGYTF. Written as DNA, the CDR3 is TGTGCCAGCAGTACGGGACAGGGGGGCCCGATGGGTGGCTACACCTTC.